This TCR beta chain was sequenced in a study of vaccination and CD4 T cells after COVID-19. Study in general: At a median around 92 days (range 35 to 161) after diagnosis, post-COVID samples were drawn.

Study-level results: For SARS-CoV-2-reactive clonotypes, the median went from 21 to 38, a nonsignificant increase. Convalescent patients displayed a median around 86% of reactive clones emerging only post-vaccination.

Note on this clonotype: Its antigen is unidentified.

Treatment reported: roughly 11-day PBMC culture with coronavirus spike peptide pools or control peptides (ViraFEST assay). The Oncomine TCR Beta short-read assay was applied to DNA of cultured CD4+ T cells. The authors extracted genomic DNA from cultured CD4+ T cells. From the PCR reads, TCRdb called clonotypes with MiXCR, one entry per CDR3 protein. The table shows around 10,000 distinct CDR3 sequences, with less than 40% occurring only once. Germline CDR1 reads SEHNR; CDR2 reads FQNEAQ (reference sequence). J gave up 3 bases and V 5 bases, and 7 bases lay outside the gene matches. CDR3 length: 15 amino acids.

This rearrangement joins TRBV7-9 to TRBJ2-1; 7 positions agree with TRBD1. This TCR was sampled from a human donor with COVID-19. Sample: cultured CD4+ T cells from blood. The CDR3 protein is CASSPWQGVYNEQFF. The CDR3 region has the DNA TGTGCCAGCAGCCCCTGGCAGGGGGTCTACAATGAGCAGTTCTTC.